This T cell receptor beta chain appears in the sequencing data of a study of blood T cells in healthy people across ages. V shed 6 bases and J shed 4 bases, with 13 bases lying between them. CDR3 size: 14 residues. Looked up from germline, CDR1 is GTSNPN and CDR2 is SVGIG (reference sequence). Through a sample-barcoded 5' primer and a J-beta primer mix, a second PCR was run for about 7 to 12 cycles. In TCRdb, the 5' RACE reads were re-called with MiXCR into one record per CDR3 protein. The sample includes about 1,800,000 distinct CDR3 sequences, 28% of them seen just once. This clonotype occurred a few times.

V gene TRBV30 combines with J gene TRBJ1-6; a possible D gene is TRBD1 (5 bases). The receptor was isolated from a woman aged 25 to 45 in good health. The specimen was blood. As DNA, the CDR3 is TGTGCCTGTTTCCGGGACTCTTATAATTCACCCCTCCACTTT. This translates into CACFRDSYNSPLHF. Drawing the rest from reference TRBV30 and TRBJ1-6, the complete variable domain is SQTIHQWPATLVQPVGSPLSLECTVEGTSNPNLYWYRQAAGRGLQLLFYSVGIGQISSEVPQNLSASRPQDRQFILSSKKLLLSDSGFYLCACFRDSYNSPLHFGNGTRLTVT.